The present T cell receptor (beta chain) was sequenced within a study of control samples from healthy donors and cancer patients. Assay: immunoSEQ multiplex PCR; the TCRdb copy retains only in-frame clones and omits some. The sample yields fewer than 200,000 clones, nearly 90% seen once. With 7 bases clipped from V and 1 base from J, the junction kept 8 bases outside the gene matches. CDR1 and CDR2 (germline): ENHRY, SYGVKD. The CDR3 loop spans 16 amino acids. V and J are TRBV10-3 and TRBJ2-3; 10 bases align to TRBD2. The sequence derives from a woman aged 45-65 years in good health. The sample consisted of blood. CDR3 residues: CAINPSGSVGTDTQYF. The CDR3 DNA reads TGTGCCATCAATCCTAGCGGGAGTGTGGGCACAGATACGCAGTATTTT.